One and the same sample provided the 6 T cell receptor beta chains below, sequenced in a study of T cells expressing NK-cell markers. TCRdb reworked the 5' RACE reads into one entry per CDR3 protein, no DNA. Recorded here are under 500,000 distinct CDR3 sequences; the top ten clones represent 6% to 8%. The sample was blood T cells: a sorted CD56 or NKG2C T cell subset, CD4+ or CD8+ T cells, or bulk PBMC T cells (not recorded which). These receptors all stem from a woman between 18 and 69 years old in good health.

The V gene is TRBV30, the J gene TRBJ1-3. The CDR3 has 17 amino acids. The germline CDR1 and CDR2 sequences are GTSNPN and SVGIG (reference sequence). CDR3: CAWSVLGRQTAGNTIYF.

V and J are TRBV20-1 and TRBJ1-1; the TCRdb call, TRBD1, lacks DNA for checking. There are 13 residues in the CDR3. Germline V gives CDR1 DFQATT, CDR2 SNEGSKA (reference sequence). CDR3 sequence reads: CSASKQGNTEAFF.

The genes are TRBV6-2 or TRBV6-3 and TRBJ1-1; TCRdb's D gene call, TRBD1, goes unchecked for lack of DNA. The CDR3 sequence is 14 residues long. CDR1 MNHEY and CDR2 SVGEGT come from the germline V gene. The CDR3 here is CASSYSGTNREAFF.

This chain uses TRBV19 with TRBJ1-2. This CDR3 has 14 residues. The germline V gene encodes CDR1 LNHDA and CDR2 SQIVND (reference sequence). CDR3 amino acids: CASSMGLGVYGYTF.

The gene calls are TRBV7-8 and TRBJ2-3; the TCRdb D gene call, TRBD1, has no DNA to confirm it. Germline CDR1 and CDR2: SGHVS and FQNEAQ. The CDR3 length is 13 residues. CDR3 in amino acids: CASSLPGGVSQYF.

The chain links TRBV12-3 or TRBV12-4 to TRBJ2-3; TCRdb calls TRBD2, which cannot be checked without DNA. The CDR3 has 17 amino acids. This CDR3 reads CASSLGLSGRGADTQYF.